These T cell receptor beta chains were read from a single sample in a study of monozygotic twins with inflammatory bowel disease. Following a re-call of the 5' RACE reads, TCRdb has one entry per CDR3 protein and lacks DNA. Across roughly 330,000 distinct CDR3 sequences, the top ten clones capture around 2% of the sample. The sequencing input was blood. The receptors derive from a human donor with ulcerative colitis or Crohn's disease, or a healthy co-twin of an affected twin (not recorded which). Both conserved end residues are part of each CDR3.

j_call: TRBJ2-1
v_call: TRBV5-1
cdr3_aa: CASSLDQRNEQFF

j_call: TRBJ2-3
v_call: TRBV9
cdr3_aa: CASSVATAGKADTQYF

j_call: TRBJ2-7
v_call: TRBV27
cdr3_aa: CASSLWGTKPYEQYF

j_call: TRBJ1-5
v_call: TRBV20-1
cdr3_aa: CSARDRQSYNQPQHF

j_call: TRBJ2-1
v_call: TRBV12-3/TRBV12-4
cdr3_aa: CASSLETDYNEQFF

j_call: TRBJ2-3
v_call: TRBV7-9
cdr3_aa: CASSPRTGSDTQYF

j_call: TRBJ2-7
v_call: TRBV12-3/TRBV12-4
cdr3_aa: CASSFEGLEQYF

j_call: TRBJ1-1
v_call: TRBV29-1
cdr3_aa: CSVLGGGGTEAFF

j_call: TRBJ1-4
v_call: TRBV20-1
cdr3_aa: CSARGGSSNEKLFF

j_call: TRBJ1-2
v_call: TRBV29-1
cdr3_aa: CSVTGIYGYTF